This record covers a single T cell receptor (beta chain). The length of the CDR3 is 14 residues. Per the germline V gene, CDR1 is SGHVS and CDR2 is FQNEAQ. V was cut by 5 bases and J by 3 bases, with 11 bases left in between. The sample belongs to a study of blood T cell repertoires in COVID-19. As for the study in general: In each case, the material was cDNA or gDNA derived from T cells, B-cell-depleted T cells, or PBMCs.

Original methodology: Cell counts per sample came from amplifying reference gene primers. The method was immunoSEQ multiplex PCR; TCRdb's version includes in-frame clones alone and lacks a portion of them. The V and J calls and the clone size are those of that table, but D and trimming were determined from the DNA. The table shows about 90,000 clones, with 89% occurring only once. The chain employs TRBV7-8 and TRBJ1-3; D unresolved. This TCR came from a woman aged 70 to 79 with acute or convalescent COVID-19. The sample was peripheral blood. DNA of the CDR3: TGTGCCAGCAGCGCTATGGCGGATGGAAACACCATATATTTT. It codes for CASSAMADGNTIYF.